These T cell receptor beta chains were read from a single sample in a study of identical twins. TCRdb fed the 5' RACE reads into MiXCR, producing one record per CDR3 protein. The table lists some 560,000 distinct CDR3 sequences, more than 9% of them singletons, with 2.5% to 3% in the top ten. The same sample was also used in a study of yellow fever vaccine responses in identical twins.

Material: PBMCs. The receptors derive from a woman aged 18-35 years in good health. The conserved cysteine and the conserved F or W are not part of the CDR3 here.

j_call v_call cdr3_aa
TRBJ2-1 TRBV18 ASSPNDRGGGEQF
TRBJ2-7 TRBV2 ASSESGLMYEQY
TRBJ2-1 TRBV6-2/TRBV6-3 ASTSPLLYNEQF
TRBJ2-7 TRBV2 ASGALAEQY
TRBJ2-5 TRBV5-1 ASSLALTGGSETQY
TRBJ2-3 TRBV7-9 ASSFFLGNTDTQY
TRBJ2-1 TRBV11-2 ASSFDGSYSYNEQF
TRBJ2-7 TRBV27 ASSLSRRDTVYEQY
TRBJ2-3 TRBV11-2 ASSLDHFGSSTDTQY
TRBJ1-6 TRBV19 ASSPTGSYNSPLH
TRBJ2-1 TRBV29-1 SVEGMRGAYNEQF
TRBJ2-3 TRBV20-1 SALGAGVWDTQY
TRBJ2-7 TRBV28 ASTRPGTGSYEQY
TRBJ2-7 TRBV20-1 SAPTRTGVYEQY
TRBJ1-1 TRBV6-5 ASSYSGGTEAF
TRBJ2-3 TRBV12-3/TRBV12-4 ASNPGLAGGSDTQY
TRBJ2-5 TRBV27 ASSLRGGWDLETQY
TRBJ2-7 TRBV29-1 SARGIGNYEQY
TRBJ2-1 TRBV6-4 ASSVRGDNEQF
TRBJ2-1 TRBV7-9 ASNWYNEQF
TRBJ2-3 TRBV7-2 ASSSTSSDTQY
TRBJ2-1 TRBV29-1 SVDWGSGYNEQF
TRBJ2-1 TRBV3-1 ASSQEGTSGGVKF
TRBJ2-1 TRBV19 ASSMGTSGRVGNEQF
TRBJ2-1 TRBV7-8 ASSLTPSSYNEQF
TRBJ1-5 TRBV6-2/TRBV6-3 ASSYRAPQRPQH
TRBJ2-3 TRBV5-1 ASGNPSTDTQY
TRBJ2-3 TRBV6-2/TRBV6-3 ASRGIKGLASSTDTQY
TRBJ1-1 TRBV30 AWRAFKEAF
TRBJ1-2 TRBV12-3/TRBV12-4 ASSYSRGYGYT
TRBJ2-1 TRBV3-1 ASSRGQGEQF